Included here is one T cell receptor (beta chain) sequence, with context. Its antigen is not identified. The data derive from a study of T cell responses to AZD1222 COVID-19 vaccine. Findings of the study overall: The CD4 TCRs associated with vaccination extended across spike and predominated at 160-218 and 743-854. Clonal diversity was possibly underestimated; the donors were predominantly white British and more often female. Nearly half of spike-specific TCRs reportedly go after variant regions that carry no mutations.

TCRdb keeps only in-frame clones here, not all; method: immunoSEQ multiplex PCR. The table lists 150,000 to 200,000 clones, over 90% of them singletons. Germline CDR1 SGHRS, CDR2 YFSETQ. The CDR3 sequence is 14 residues long. Trimming pared 0 bases from V and 3 bases from J, leaving 7 bases between. The V gene is TRBV5-1, the J gene TRBJ1-3; D gene ambiguous. This specimen was peripheral blood, taken on day 0 of AZD1222 vaccination. The sequence derives from an adult in good health. CDR3 DNA sequence: TGCGCCAGCAGCTTGGAACGGGGTGGAAACACCATATATTTT. Protein sequence: CASSLERGGNTIYF.